The next 11 T cell receptor beta chains were all read from a single sample in a study of pediatric ulcerative colitis. Libraries were prepared by immunoSEQ multiplex PCR; TCRdb keeps only in-frame clonotypes and omits some of them. Of about 60,000 clones in the sample, around 86% are singletons; the top ten hold roughly 1.5%. Source material: blood. The receptors stem from a boy aged 5-17 years who was a control in a study of pediatric ulcerative colitis.

V gene TRBV5-4 combines with J gene TRBJ2-1, with TRBD2 identical over 7 bases. In germline, CDR1 is SGHNT, CDR2 YYREEE (reference sequence). This CDR3 has 16 amino acids. V dropped 1 base and J dropped 4; count of bases not matched to a gene: 8. CDR3 nucleotides: TGTGCCAGCAGCTTGAGAGGGAGGGAAAGATACAATGAGCAGTTCTTC. It codes for CASSLRGRERYNEQFF.

The chain carries TRBV6-4 and TRBJ2-3; 8 bases line up with TRBD2. The V gene end was trimmed by 6 bases and the J gene end by 3 bases; junction bases not matched to a gene: 8. CDR1 MRHNA and CDR2 SNTAGT come from the germline V gene. The CDR3 sequence is 15 residues long. In DNA form, the CDR3 reads TGTGCCAGCAGCAGAGACGGGGGGGCGACAGATACGCAGTATTTT. It translates to CASSRDGGATDTQYF.

The chain links TRBV15 to TRBJ2-1; D may be TRBD1 or TRBD2 (6 bases each). Germline V gene data show CDR1 as LNHNV and CDR2 as YYDKDF (reference sequence). This CDR3 comprises 15 residues. Trimming pared 3 bases from V and 5 bases from J, leaving 14 bases between. In nucleotides, the CDR3 is TGTGCCACCAGCAGGGATCCGGGGGCCCACAATGAGCAGTTCTTC. Its protein product is CATSRDPGAHNEQFF.

The V and J genes are TRBV5-3 and TRBJ2-5, with 7 nucleotides matching TRBD1. TRBV5-3 belongs to the ORF category, with a function that is uncertain. V gave up 4 bases and J gave up 9 bases; unmatched junction bases: 12. CDR3 size: 14 residues. As DNA, the CDR3 is TGTGCCAGAAGCAGACCTCAGGGGGTCGGGGCCCAGTACTTC. Its translation: CARSRPQGVGAQYF.

This chain uses TRBV30 with TRBJ2-7; TRBD2 matches at 9 bases. Germline V CDR1 and CDR2: GTSNPN, SVGIG (reference sequence). The CDR3 consists of 14 residues. The V segment lost 1 base and the J segment 0 bases; nucleotides outside the gene matches: 1. This chain's CDR3 is CAWSDSGGSYEQYF. CDR3 coding DNA: TGTGCCTGGAGTGATAGCGGGGGCTCCTACGAGCAGTACTTC. The full variable domain, completed using reference TRBV30 and TRBJ2-7, is SQTIHQWPATLVQPVGSPLSLECTVEGTSNPNLYWYRQAAGRGLQLLFYSVGIGQISSEVPQNLSASRPQDRQFILSSKKLLLSDSGFYLCAWSDSGGSYEQYFGPGTRLTVT.

The chain combines TRBV19 with TRBJ1-2, with unresolved D. Per the germline V gene, CDR1 is LNHDA and CDR2 is SQIVND (reference sequence). Trimming cost V 5 bases and J 2 bases, with 9 bases left between them. This CDR3 has 13 residues. The CDR3 loop reads CASSRRQNYGYTF. CDR3 nucleotides: TGTGCCAGTAGTCGGCGGCAGAACTATGGCTACACCTTC. Together with reference TRBV19 and TRBJ1-2, the CDR3 gives the full variable domain: DGGITQSPKYLFRKEGQNVTLSCEQNLNHDAMYWYRQDPGQGLRLIYYSQIVNDFQKGDIAEGYSVSREKKESFPLTVTSAQKNPTAFYLCASSRRQNYGYTFGSGTRLTVV.

The chain recombines TRBV5-6 with TRBJ1-1, with 10 bases aligning to TRBD1. CDR3 size: 16 residues. The junction had 11 bases not matched to a gene; V was cut back by 4 bases and J by 5 bases. From germline, CDR1 is SGHDT and CDR2 YYEEEE. The DNA of the CDR3 is TGTGCCAGCAGCGGGCGGACAGGGGGTTCGATGACTGAAGCTTTCTTT. This gives the protein CASSGRTGGSMTEAFF.

The chain carries TRBV11-2 and TRBJ2-3, with a possible D match to TRBD2 (5 bases). Germline V gene lookup returns CDR1 SGHAT and CDR2 FQNNGV. The CDR3 is 15 amino acids. V was shortened by 0 bases and J by 5 bases, with 12 bases between the two germline ends. The CDR3 DNA is TGTGCCAGCAGCTTAGACTACCCCCGGGGAGATACGCAGTATTTT. The encoded protein is CASSLDYPRGDTQYF.

V gene TRBV6-1 combines with J gene TRBJ2-3, with a tentative D call TRBD2 (5 bases). There are 15 residues in the CDR3. V lost 3 bases, J lost 4 bases, and 14 bases lay in between. Germline V gene data show CDR1 as MNHNS and CDR2 as SASEGT. The CDR3: CASSELSGGADTQYF. The CDR3 DNA reads as TGTGCCAGCAGTGAGCTAAGCGGCGGCGCAGATACGCAGTATTTT.

The J gene is TRBJ1-1, the V gene TRBV19; D is uncertain. This CDR3 has 14 amino acids. V gave up 6 bases and J gave up 6 bases, with 17 bases separating them. Germline CDR1 LNHDA, CDR2 SQIVND (reference sequence). CDR3 sequence (DNA): TGTGCCAGTAGAACCCGGCCCTCGGGGTCTGAAGCTTTCTTT. Amino acid sequence: CASRTRPSGSEAFF.

The chain uses TRBV7-6 and TRBJ2-7, with TRBD2 identical over 7 bases. Germline assignment: CDR1 SGHVS and CDR2 FNYEAQ. The length of the CDR3 is 15 residues. V shed 5 bases, J shed 2 bases, and the junction held 9 bases outside the gene matches. CDR3 region: CASSATVAGPYEQYF. Here the CDR3 DNA reads TGTGCCAGCAGCGCGACGGTAGCGGGTCCCTACGAGCAGTACTTC.